This TCR beta chain was sequenced during a study of CD8+ T cells in alopecia areata (dated by TCRdb to the late 2010s). At the level of the whole study: Treated patients were enrolled in an open-label pilot trial of oral tofacitinib, 5 to 10 mg twice daily, for moderate-to-severe alopecia areata. Tofacitinib was given for 6 to 18 months, followed by 6 months of follow-up off drug to assess delayed response and recurrence. The SALT score, which quantifies the percentage of affected scalp surface area, was used to measure disease severity in treated patients. To study T cell clonal expansion in alopecia areata, the researchers applied high-throughput TCRbeta sequencing to both the C3H/HeJ mouse model and human patients. Human TCRbeta sequencing covered scalp tissue and sorted CD4+ and CD8+ peripheral blood T cells from patchy and totalis/universalis alopecia areata patients and healthy controls. Tofacitinib-treated patients had biopsies at baseline and at 4 and 24 weeks of treatment, with a later scalp biopsy in several patients. Scalp clonality was compared across normal scalp (n=4), patchy alopecia areata scalp (n=8), and alopecia totalis/universalis scalp (n=8). RNA was obtained with the PAXgene miRNA kit for fixed scalp, the miRNeasy kit for PBMCs, and the RNeasy kit for mouse skin. immunoSEQ multiplex PCR using 35 Vbeta forward primers and 13 Jbeta reverse primers was used to amplify TCRbeta CDR3 regions. The full study reports these points: Scalp clonality and the number of expanded CD8+ clones among the top 100 scalp clones were significantly decreased by tofacitinib. TCR sequences shared between patients were less clear than in mice, possibly partly because of HLA diversity in the patient population. Unlike mouse skin, which is dominated by gammadelta T cells, normal human skin has resident alphabeta T cells that are also sequenced, and this complicates analysis of the scalp TCR repertoire. Because the treated cohort was small and had just a single nonresponder, larger studies are needed to establish links between baseline CD8+ expansion and response. Compared with normal scalp, lesional scalp, particularly in alopecia totalis/universalis, had higher clonality and more expanded CD8+ clones, which suggests antigenic drive. Many expanded lesional clones persisted in scalp and blood during tofacitinib treatment, which may partly explain relapse after stopping treatment.

As concerns this clone: Its target antigen remains unknown. Base qualities are not recorded, but no much larger clone differs from it by a single base.

CDR1 and CDR2 were assigned from the germline V gene as SGHRS and YFSETQ. V lost 0 bases and J lost 0 bases; the stretch between them is 10 bases long. Counted from cysteine to phenylalanine, this CDR3 has 15 amino acids. Here the CDR3 DNA is all that survives: 45 bases in frame from base 1. Library prep was done by the immunoSEQ multiplex PCR assay. For TCR sequencing, RNA was extracted from every sample and reverse transcribed into cDNA to serve as template. First-strand cDNA was synthesized with SuperScript III using a 2:1 mix of oligo-dT and random hexamers. A synthetic immune receptor repertoire was used to measure amplification bias, and any remaining bias was corrected computationally. Per the original workflow: Raw reads were preprocessed to remove errors, and CDR3 was defined by IMGT conventions from the conserved cysteine to phenylalanine. Clonality was calculated as 1 minus Shannon entropy normalized by log2 of the number of productive unique TCRs. Whether each scalp clone was CD4 or CD8 was inferred by checking scalp TCRbeta sequences against the CD4 and CD8 repertoires from sorted blood. TCRdb provides this immuneACCESS table in a form limited to in-frame rearrangements. Some clones are lacking; in checked studies, under half of them reflect an unresolved V gene, and why the rest are absent is not known. V, J and clone size derive from that table, while D and trimming were established from the DNA sequence. The sample records about 210,000 clones, around 57% of which are singletons. The biggest ten clones account for 1.6% of the sample.

According to the study, the label for this sample's time point signals: about four weeks on oral tofacitinib. According to the study, the label for this sample's treatment or condition signals: oral pan-JAK inhibitor, 5-10 mg twice daily. Lesional scalp punch biopsies and peripheral blood were obtained from alopecia areata patients. PBMCs were isolated by density centrifugation and stained for CD3, CD4 and CD8, and CD4+ and CD8+ T cells were sorted on a FACSAria. The receptor's source is a human donor with alopecia areata. Recombination linked TRBV5-1 to TRBJ2-7; the D gene is perhaps TRBD2, from 6 matching bases. Sequencing was performed on CD4+ T cells sorted from blood, taken at week 4, from a patient treated with tofacitinib. The sequenced DNA is TGCGCCAGCAGCTTGGGCGGGGCGCCCTCCTACGAGCAGTACTTC. Its protein reads: CASSLGGAPSYEQYF.